This T cell receptor (beta chain) was documented in a study of cytomegalovirus exposure and HLA in healthy donors. Overall study findings and caveats: Investigators reported around 150 TCR beta chains as tied to cytomegalovirus. It was confirmed in vitro that three of the CMV-associated chains were specific for CMV antigens. Reports showed the classifier diagnosing cytomegalovirus status with high specificity and sensitivity.

The donors were members of the approximately 130-subject validation cohort (separate from the roughly 680-subject first cohort). This CDR3 has 17 amino acids. Germline V gene sequence: CDR1 MNHEY, CDR2 SMNVEV (reference sequence). V was cut by 5 bases and J by 1 base, with 20 bases left in between. This clone was found many times. Its antigen is not known. Using immunoSEQ multiplex PCR, the repertoire was profiled, and TCRdb retains in-frame clones only, with some absent. The sample lists 150,000 to 200,000 clones; around 85% were seen once. The TCR comes from a man aged 25 to 40 in good health and CMV-seropositive. This chain links TRBV27 with TRBJ1-1, with a tentative D call TRBD1 (5 bases). The sample comprised PBMCs. The CDR3 nucleotides are TGTGCCAGCAGTCCTAGTGGGCGACAGATTCGGAACACTGAAGCTTTCTTT. Translation gives CASSPSGRQIRNTEAFF.